This T cell receptor (beta chain) was identified in a study of blood T cell repertoires in COVID-19. Overall study: The origin of the acute and convalescent COVID-19 samples was the United States, Italy and Spain. The cDNA or gDNA used as material had been derived from T cells, B-cell-depleted T cells, or PBMCs.

The Seattle site enrolled patients during active infection and followed them longitudinally. As originally analysed: Reference gene primers were amplified, and this amplification served to estimate nucleated cell counts. Sequencing used immunoSEQ multiplex PCR; TCRdb keeps in-frame clones, though not all of them. The V and J calls and clone size were taken over from that table, and D and trimming were inferred from the DNA. The sample holds just over 350,000 clones; 86% are singletons and the top ten take roughly 7.1%. The CDR3 is made up of 16 amino acids. Trimming shortened V by 2 bases and J by 2 bases, and 14 bases separated the two germline ends. From germline, CDR1 is MGHDK and CDR2 SYGVNS.

The origin of this receptor is a woman aged 55-70 years with COVID-19, enrolled during active disease. The chain carries TRBV25-1 and TRBJ2-3; a weak D match, TRBD1 (7 bases). The source material was peripheral blood. CDR3 bases: TGTGCCAGCAGTGAAGGAGCCAGGGGGGACACAGATACGCAGTATTTT. It yields the protein CASSEGARGDTDTQYF.